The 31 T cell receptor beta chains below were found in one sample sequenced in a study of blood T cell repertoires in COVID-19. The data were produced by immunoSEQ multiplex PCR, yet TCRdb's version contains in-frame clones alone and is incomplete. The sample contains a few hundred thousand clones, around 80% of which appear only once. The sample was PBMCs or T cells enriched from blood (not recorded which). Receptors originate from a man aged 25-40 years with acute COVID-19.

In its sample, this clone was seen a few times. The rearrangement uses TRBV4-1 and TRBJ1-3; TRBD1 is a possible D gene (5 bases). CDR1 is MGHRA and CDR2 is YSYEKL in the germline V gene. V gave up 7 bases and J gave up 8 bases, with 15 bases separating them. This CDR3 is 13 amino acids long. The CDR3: CASTGLGRDTIYF. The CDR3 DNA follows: TGCGCCAGCACAGGGTTGGGCCGGGACACCATATATTTT.

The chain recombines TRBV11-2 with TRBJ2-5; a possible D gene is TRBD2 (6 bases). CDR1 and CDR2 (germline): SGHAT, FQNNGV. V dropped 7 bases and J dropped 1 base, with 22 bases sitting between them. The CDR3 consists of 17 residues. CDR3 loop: CASNQGLGRGPQETQYF. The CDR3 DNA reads TGTGCCAGCAACCAAGGTTTGGGGCGGGGCCCCCAAGAGACCCAGTACTTC.

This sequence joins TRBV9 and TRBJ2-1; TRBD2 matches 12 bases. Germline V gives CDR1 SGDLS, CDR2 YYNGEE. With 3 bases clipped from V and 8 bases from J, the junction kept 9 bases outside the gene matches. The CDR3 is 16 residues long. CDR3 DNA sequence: TGTGCCAGCAGCGGGACCCTAGCGGGAGGGCTTTATGAGCAGTTCTTC. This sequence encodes CASSGTLAGGLYEQFF.

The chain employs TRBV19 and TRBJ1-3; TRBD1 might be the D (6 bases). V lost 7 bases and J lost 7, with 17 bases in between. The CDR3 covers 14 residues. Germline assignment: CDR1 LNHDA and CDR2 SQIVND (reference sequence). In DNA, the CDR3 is TGTGCCAGTATGACACAGGGATGGCGGAACACCATATATTTT. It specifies CASMTQGWRNTIYF. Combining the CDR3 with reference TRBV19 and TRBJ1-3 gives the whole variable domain DGGITQSPKYLFRKEGQNVTLSCEQNLNHDAMYWYRQDPGQGLRLIYYSQIVNDFQKGDIAEGYSVSREKKESFPLTVTSAQKNPTAFYLCASMTQGWRNTIYFGEGSWLTVV.

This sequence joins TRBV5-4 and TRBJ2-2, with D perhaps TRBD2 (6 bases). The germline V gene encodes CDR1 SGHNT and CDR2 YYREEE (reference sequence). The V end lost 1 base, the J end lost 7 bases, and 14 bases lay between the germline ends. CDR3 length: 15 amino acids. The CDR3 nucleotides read TGTGCCAGCAGCTTGCGGGCCGGGGGTGGCGGGGAGCTGTTTTTT. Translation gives CASSLRAGGGGELFF.

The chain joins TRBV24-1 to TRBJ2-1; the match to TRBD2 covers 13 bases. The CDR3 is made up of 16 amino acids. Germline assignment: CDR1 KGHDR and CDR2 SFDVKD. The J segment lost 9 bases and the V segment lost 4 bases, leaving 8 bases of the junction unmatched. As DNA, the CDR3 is TGTGCCACCAGTGACCGGACTAGCGGGAGTTTTATTGAGCAGTTCTTC. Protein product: CATSDRTSGSFIEQFF.

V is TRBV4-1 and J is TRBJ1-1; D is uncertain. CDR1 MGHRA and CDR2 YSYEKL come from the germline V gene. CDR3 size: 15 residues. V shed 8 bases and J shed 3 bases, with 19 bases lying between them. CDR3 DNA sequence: TGCGCCAGCCTGGGGTTAGCGGGGTTGTACACTGAAGCTTTCTTT. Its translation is CASLGLAGLYTEAFF.

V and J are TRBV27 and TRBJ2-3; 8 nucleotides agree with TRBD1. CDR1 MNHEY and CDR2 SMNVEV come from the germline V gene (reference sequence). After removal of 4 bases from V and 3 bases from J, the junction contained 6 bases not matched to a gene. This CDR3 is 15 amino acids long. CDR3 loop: CASSSPDRVTDTQYF. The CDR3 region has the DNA TGTGCCAGCAGTTCCCCGGACAGGGTGACAGATACGCAGTATTTT.

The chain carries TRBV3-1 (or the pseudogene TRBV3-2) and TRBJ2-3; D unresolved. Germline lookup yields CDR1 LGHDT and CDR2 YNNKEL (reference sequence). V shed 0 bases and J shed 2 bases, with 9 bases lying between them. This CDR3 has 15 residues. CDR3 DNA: TGTGCCAGCAGCCAAGATTACTTGTCCACAGATACGCAGTATTTT. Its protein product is CASSQDYLSTDTQYF.

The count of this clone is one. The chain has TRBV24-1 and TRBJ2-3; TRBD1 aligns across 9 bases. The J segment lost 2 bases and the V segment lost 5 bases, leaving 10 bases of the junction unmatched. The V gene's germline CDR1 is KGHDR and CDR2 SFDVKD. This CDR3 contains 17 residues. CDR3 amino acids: CATSATGGPLSTDTQYF. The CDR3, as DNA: TGTGCCACCAGTGCCACAGGGGGCCCCCTTTCCACAGATACGCAGTATTTT.

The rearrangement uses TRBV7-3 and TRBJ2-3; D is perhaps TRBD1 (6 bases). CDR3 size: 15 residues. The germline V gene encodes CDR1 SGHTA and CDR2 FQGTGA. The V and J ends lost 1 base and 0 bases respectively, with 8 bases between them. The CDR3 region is CASSLMGASTDTQYF. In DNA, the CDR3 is TGTGCCAGCAGCTTAATGGGGGCCAGCACAGATACGCAGTATTTT.

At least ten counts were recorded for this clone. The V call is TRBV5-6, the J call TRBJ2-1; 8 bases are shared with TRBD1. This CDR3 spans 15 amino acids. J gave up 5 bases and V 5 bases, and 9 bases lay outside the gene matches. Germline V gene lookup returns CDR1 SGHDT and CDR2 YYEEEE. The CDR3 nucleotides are TGTGCCAGCAGTACCCCCGGGACAGGAAACAATGAGCAGTTCTTC. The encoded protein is CASSTPGTGNNEQFF.

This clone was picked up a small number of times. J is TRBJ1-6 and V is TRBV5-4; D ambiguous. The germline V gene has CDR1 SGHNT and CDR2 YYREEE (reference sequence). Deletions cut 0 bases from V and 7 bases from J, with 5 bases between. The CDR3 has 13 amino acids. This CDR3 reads CASSLAQNSPLHF. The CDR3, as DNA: TGTGCCAGCAGCTTGGCCCAGAATTCACCCCTCCACTTT.

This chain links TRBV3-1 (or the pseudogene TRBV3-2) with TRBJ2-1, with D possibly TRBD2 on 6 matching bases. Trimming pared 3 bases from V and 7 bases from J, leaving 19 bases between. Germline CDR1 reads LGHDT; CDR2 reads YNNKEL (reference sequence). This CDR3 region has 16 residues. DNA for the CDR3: TGTGCCAGCAGCCAGATAAGGAGGGGCCTGAGGAATGAGCAGTTCTTC. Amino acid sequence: CASSQIRRGLRNEQFF.

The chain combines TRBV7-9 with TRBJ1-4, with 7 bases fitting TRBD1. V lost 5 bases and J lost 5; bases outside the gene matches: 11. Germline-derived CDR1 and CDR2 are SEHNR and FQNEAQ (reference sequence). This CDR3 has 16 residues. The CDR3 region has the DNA TGTGCCAGCAGCCCCTCGAGGGGACAGTCGAATGAAAAACTGTTTTTT. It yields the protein CASSPSRGQSNEKLFF. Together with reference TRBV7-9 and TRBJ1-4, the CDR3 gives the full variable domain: DTGVSQNPRHKITKRGQNVTFRCDPISEHNRLYWYRQTLGQGPEFLTYFQNEAQLEKSRLLSDRFSAERPKGSFSTLEIQRTEQGDSAMYLCASSPSRGQSNEKLFFGSGTQLSVL.

The CDR3 sequence is CASSLGTDGYTF. CDR3 DNA: TGCGCCAGCAGCTTGGGAACTGATGGCTACACCTTC. V and J are TRBV5-1 and TRBJ1-2; D not certain. The V gene lost 0 bases and the J gene lost 6 bases, with 6 bases spanning the gap. The CDR3 loop spans 12 amino acids. Germline V lookup: CDR1 SGHRS, CDR2 YFSETQ. Full variable domain (outside the CDR3, taken from reference TRBV5-1 and TRBJ1-2): KAGVTQTPRYLIKTRGQQVTLSCSPISGHRSVSWYQQTPGQGLQFLFEYFSETQRNKGNFPGRFSGRQFSNSRSEMNVSTLELGDSALYLCASSLGTDGYTFGSGTRLTVV.

CDR3 DNA sequence: TGTGCCAGCAGCGGAGAGGCCCGAAGAGTCTATGGCTACACCTTC. The encoded protein is CASSGEARRVYGYTF. The rearrangement joins TRBV6-5 to TRBJ1-2, with D unclear. The CDR3 spans 15 residues. Germline CDR1 and CDR2: MNHEY and SVGAGI. The ends were cut back, 6 bases at V and 4 bases at J, with 18 bases in the middle.

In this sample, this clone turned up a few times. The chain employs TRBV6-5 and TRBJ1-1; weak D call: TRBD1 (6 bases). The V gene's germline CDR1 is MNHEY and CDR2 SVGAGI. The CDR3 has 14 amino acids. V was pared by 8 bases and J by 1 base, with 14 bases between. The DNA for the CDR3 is TGTGCCAGCTTCCCTCGGGGGGCGAACACTGAAGCTTTCTTT. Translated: CASFPRGANTEAFF.

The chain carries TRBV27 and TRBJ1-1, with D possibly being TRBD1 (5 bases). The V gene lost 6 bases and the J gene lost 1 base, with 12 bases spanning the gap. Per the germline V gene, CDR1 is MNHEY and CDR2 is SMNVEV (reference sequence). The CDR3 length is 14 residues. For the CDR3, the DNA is TGTGCCAGCAGCTGGGGGGATTCGAACACTGAAGCTTTCTTT. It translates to CASSWGDSNTEAFF.

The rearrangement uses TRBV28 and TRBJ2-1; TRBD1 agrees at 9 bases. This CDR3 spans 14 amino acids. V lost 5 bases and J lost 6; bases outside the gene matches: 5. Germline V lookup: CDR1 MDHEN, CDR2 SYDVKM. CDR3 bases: TGTGCCAGCAGTCAGACAGGGGGGATCAATGAGCAGTTCTTC. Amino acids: CASSQTGGINEQFF.

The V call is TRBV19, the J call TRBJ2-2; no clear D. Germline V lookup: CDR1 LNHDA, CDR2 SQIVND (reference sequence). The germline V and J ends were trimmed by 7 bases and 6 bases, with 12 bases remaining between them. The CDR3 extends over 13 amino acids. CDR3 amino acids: CASTPLGPGELFF. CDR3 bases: TGTGCCAGTACCCCCTTGGGCCCCGGGGAGCTGTTTTTT.

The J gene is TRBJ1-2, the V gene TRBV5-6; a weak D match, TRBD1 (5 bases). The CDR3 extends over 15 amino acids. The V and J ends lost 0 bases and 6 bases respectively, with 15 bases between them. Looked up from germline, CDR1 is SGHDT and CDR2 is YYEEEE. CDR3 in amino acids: CASSLAFAGVHGYTF. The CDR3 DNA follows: TGTGCCAGCAGCTTGGCGTTCGCGGGGGTTCATGGCTACACCTTC.

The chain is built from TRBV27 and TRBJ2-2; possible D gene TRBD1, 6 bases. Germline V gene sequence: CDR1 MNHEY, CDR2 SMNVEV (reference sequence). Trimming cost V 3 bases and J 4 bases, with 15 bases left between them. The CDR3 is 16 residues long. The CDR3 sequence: CASSFHSRGGTGELFF. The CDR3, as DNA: TGTGCCAGCAGTTTCCACTCAAGAGGGGGCACCGGGGAGCTGTTTTTT.

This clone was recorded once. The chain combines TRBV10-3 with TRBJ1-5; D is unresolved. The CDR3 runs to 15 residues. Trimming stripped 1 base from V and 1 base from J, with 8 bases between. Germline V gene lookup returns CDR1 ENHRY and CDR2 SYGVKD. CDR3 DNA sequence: TGTGCCATCAGTGAGTGGGGAGTAAGCAATCAGCCCCAGCATTTT. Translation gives CAISEWGVSNQPQHF.

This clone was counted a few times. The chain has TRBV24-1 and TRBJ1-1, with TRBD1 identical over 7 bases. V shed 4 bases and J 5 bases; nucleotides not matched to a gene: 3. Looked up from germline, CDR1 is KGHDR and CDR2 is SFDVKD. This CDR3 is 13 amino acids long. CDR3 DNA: TGTGCCACCAGTGACGACAGGGTGACTGAAGCTTTCTTT. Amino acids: CATSDDRVTEAFF.

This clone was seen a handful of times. The CDR3 bases are TGTGCCAGCAGCCGTGGGACTGGGAGGTCCGGGGAGCTGTTTTTT. Protein sequence: CASSRGTGRSGELFF. The chain combines TRBV3-1 (or the pseudogene TRBV3-2) with TRBJ2-2; TRBD2 might be the D (6 bases). The CDR3 is 15 residues long. CDR1 LGHDT and CDR2 YNNKEL come from the germline V gene (reference sequence). Between the trimmed V and J ends, which lost 4 bases and 6 bases, there was a span of 15 bases.

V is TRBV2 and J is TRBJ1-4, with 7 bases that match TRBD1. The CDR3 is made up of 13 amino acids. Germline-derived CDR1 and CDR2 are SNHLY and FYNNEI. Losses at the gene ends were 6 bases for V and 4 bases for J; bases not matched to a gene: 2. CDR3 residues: CASSRGFNEKLFF. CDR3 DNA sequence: TGTGCCAGCAGCAGGGGGTTTAATGAAAAACTGTTTTTT.

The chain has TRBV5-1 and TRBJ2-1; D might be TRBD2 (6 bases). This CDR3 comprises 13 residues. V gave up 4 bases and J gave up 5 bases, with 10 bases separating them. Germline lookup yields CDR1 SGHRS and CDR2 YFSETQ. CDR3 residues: CASSAGLNNEQFF. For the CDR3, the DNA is TGCGCCAGCAGCGCGGGACTCAACAATGAGCAGTTCTTC. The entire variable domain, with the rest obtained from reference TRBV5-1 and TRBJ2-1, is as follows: KAGVTQTPRYLIKTRGQQVTLSCSPISGHRSVSWYQQTPGQGLQFLFEYFSETQRNKGNFPGRFSGRQFSNSRSEMNVSTLELGDSALYLCASSAGLNNEQFFGPGTRLTVL.

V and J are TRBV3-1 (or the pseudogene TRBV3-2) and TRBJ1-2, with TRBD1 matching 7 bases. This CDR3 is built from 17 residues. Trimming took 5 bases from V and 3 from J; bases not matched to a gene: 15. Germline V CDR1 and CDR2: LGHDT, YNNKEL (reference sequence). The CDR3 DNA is TGTGCCAGCAGCGAAAGACAGGGCCTGTTACTTCACTATGGCTACACCTTC. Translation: CASSERQGLLLHYGYTF.

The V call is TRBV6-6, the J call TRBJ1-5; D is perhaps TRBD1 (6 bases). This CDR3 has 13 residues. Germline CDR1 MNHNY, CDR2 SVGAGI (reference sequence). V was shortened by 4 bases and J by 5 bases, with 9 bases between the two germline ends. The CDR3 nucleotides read TGTGCCAGCAGTTTTAACAGGGATCAGCCCCAGCATTTT. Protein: CASSFNRDQPQHF.

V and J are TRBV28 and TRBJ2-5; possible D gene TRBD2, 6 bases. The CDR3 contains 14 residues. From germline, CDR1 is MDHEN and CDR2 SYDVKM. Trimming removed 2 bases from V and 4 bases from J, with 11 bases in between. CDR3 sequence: CASSLGGSGETQYF. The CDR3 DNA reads TGTGCCAGCAGTTTAGGCGGTAGCGGAGAGACCCAGTACTTC.